These 26 T cell receptor beta chains were all obtained from the same sample, sequenced in a study of shared clonotypes between healthy human individuals. Profiled with immunoSEQ multiplex PCR; TCRdb holds only in-frame clones, not every one. The sample includes roughly 2.6 million clones, 85% to 95% of them seen just once. The material sequenced was naive CD4+ T cells sorted from blood. The subset here: CD45RA+ positively selected. The receptors originated from a man aged 18 to 29 in good health.

The gene calls are TRBV12-5 and TRBJ1-1; no reliable D call. Germline assignment: CDR1 LGHNT and CDR2 FRNRAP. V was clipped by 1 base and J by 5 bases, with 11 bases between them. CDR3 size: 14 residues. CDR3 protein: CASGLGEKGTEAFF. CDR3 sequence (DNA): TGTGCTAGTGGTTTGGGAGAGAAGGGTACTGAAGCTTTCTTT.

The sample holds one count of this clone. The V and J genes are TRBV4-3 and TRBJ2-7, with a tentative D call TRBD1 (6 bases). In germline, CDR1 is LGHNA, CDR2 YSLEER. V gave up 1 base and J gave up 3 bases, with 10 bases separating them. The CDR3 covers 14 residues. CDR3: CASSQGQGNYEQYF. CDR3 coding DNA: TGCGCCAGCAGCCAAGGTCAGGGGAACTACGAGCAGTACTTC.

The chain links TRBV5-1 to TRBJ1-1; 8 nucleotides align to TRBD1. The trim removed 4 bases at V and 0 bases at J, leaving 8 bases unmatched. Germline CDR1 reads SGHRS; CDR2 reads YFSETQ. CDR3 length: 16 amino acids. The DNA for the CDR3 is TGCGCCAGCAGCATCAGGGGGCGAGGGATGAACACTGAAGCTTTCTTT. Its translation is CASSIRGRGMNTEAFF.

The rearrangement links TRBV10-3 to TRBJ2-2, with TRBD1 identical over 7 bases. Germline CDR1 reads ENHRY; CDR2 reads SYGVKD. This CDR3 spans 13 amino acids. With 10 bases clipped from V and 6 bases from J, the junction kept 8 bases outside the gene matches. The CDR3 loop is CATTYDRAGELFF. Here the CDR3 DNA reads TGTGCCACGACGTACGACAGGGCCGGGGAGCTGTTTTTT.

V is TRBV6-1 and J is TRBJ1-2; D not resolved. V was pared by 2 bases and J by 4 bases, with 20 bases between. Germline values: CDR1 MNHNS, CDR2 SASEGT. The CDR3 sequence is 17 residues long. CDR3 loop: CASSETGLPSPTYGYTF. For the CDR3, the DNA is TGTGCCAGCAGTGAAACCGGACTTCCATCCCCTACCTATGGCTACACCTTC.

This chain uses TRBV10-3 with TRBJ2-3; D remains ambiguous. V lost 2 bases and J lost 2, with 11 bases in between. In germline, CDR1 is ENHRY, CDR2 SYGVKD. The CDR3 is made up of 15 amino acids. The CDR3 loop is CAISEALENTDTQYF. CDR3 coding DNA: TGTGCCATCAGTGAGGCGCTCGAAAACACAGATACGCAGTATTTT.

The chain is built from TRBV4-3 and TRBJ2-1; 9 bases line up with TRBD2. The CDR3 runs 15 residues. J was trimmed by 15 bases and V by 0 bases; bases with no gene match: 12. The germline V gene encodes CDR1 LGHNA and CDR2 YSLEER. The CDR3 loop is CASSQDPLAGQPPFF. The CDR3 DNA reads TGCGCCAGCAGCCAAGATCCGCTAGCGGGACAGCCCCCGTTCTTC.

This chain joins TRBV7-9 and TRBJ1-4, with 12 bases aligning to TRBD1. The CDR3 loop spans 18 amino acids. Trimming cost V 5 bases and J 2 bases; bases outside gene matches: 9. The V gene's germline CDR1 is SEHNR and CDR2 FQNEAQ (reference sequence). The CDR3 DNA reads TGTGCCAGCAGCCCCGAGGGACAGGGGGCGCCGACTAATGAAAAACTGTTTTTT. Encoded protein: CASSPEGQGAPTNEKLFF. The whole variable domain, remainder taken from reference TRBV7-9 and TRBJ1-4, is DTGVSQNPRHKITKRGQNVTFRCDPISEHNRLYWYRQTLGQGPEFLTYFQNEAQLEKSRLLSDRFSAERPKGSFSTLEIQRTEQGDSAMYLCASSPEGQGAPTNEKLFFGSGTQLSVL.

This chain uses TRBV5-6 with TRBJ1-1; D perhaps matches TRBD1 (6 bases). Trimming left V 1 base short and J 2 bases short, with 15 bases between. The CDR3 has 16 residues. Germline CDR1 and CDR2: SGHDT and YYEEEE. The CDR3 reads CASSLWQGRLNTEAFF. The CDR3 region has the DNA TGTGCCAGCAGCTTGTGGCAGGGGAGACTCAACACTGAAGCTTTCTTT.

The chain joins TRBV30 to TRBJ1-5; 9 nucleotides line up with TRBD1. The V gene end was trimmed by 5 bases and the J gene end by 7 bases; junction bases not matched to a gene: 6. Germline CDR1 reads GTSNPN; CDR2 reads SVGIG (reference sequence). This CDR3 has 13 residues. The DNA for the CDR3 is TGTGCCTGGGCCCGACAGGGGGACCAGCCCCAGCATTTT. Its protein product is CAWARQGDQPQHF.

The table lists this clone with a few counts. V gene TRBV4-1 combines with J gene TRBJ2-5; 8 bases map to TRBD2. Trimming at V came to 4 bases and at J to 5 bases, leaving 9 bases not matched to a gene. From germline, CDR1 is MGHRA and CDR2 YSYEKL. The CDR3 is made up of 15 amino acids. The CDR3: CASSRDHGGVETQYF. CDR3 nucleotide sequence: TGCGCCAGCAGCCGGGACCACGGGGGGGTCGAGACCCAGTACTTC.

V and J are TRBV11-2 and TRBJ1-6; maybe TRBD1 (5 bases). Trimming stripped 4 bases from V and 5 bases from J, with 12 bases between. Germline V gives CDR1 SGHAT, CDR2 FQNNGV. This CDR3 is 15 amino acids long. DNA for the CDR3: TGTGCCAGCAGCTCGAGGGGACTACATAATTCACCCCTCCACTTT. Encoded protein: CASSSRGLHNSPLHF. The full variable domain, in which reference TRBV11-2 and TRBJ1-6 provide the parts outside the CDR3, is EAGVAQSPRYKIIEKRQSVAFWCNPISGHATLYWYQQILGQGPKLLIQFQNNGVVDDSQLPKDRFSAERLKGVDSTLKIQPAKLEDSAVYLCASSSRGLHNSPLHFGNGTRLTVT.

The chain combines TRBV21-1 with TRBJ2-5; the listed D gene, TRBD2, was not tested against the DNA. TRBV21-1 is classified as a pseudogene. This CDR3 contains 16 residues. The CDR3 nucleotides are TGTGCCAGCAGCAAAAGGAGGGAGGTCGGGCAAGAGACCCAGTACTTC. Translating gives CASSKRREVGQETQYF.

The chain combines TRBV14 with TRBJ1-1; D is uncertain. Trimming shortened V by 8 bases and J by 1 base, and 8 bases separated the two germline ends. The germline gives CDR1 SGHDN, CDR2 FVKESK. The CDR3 is made up of 12 amino acids. The DNA of the CDR3 is TGTGCCAGCTCCCCAGGGAACACTGAAGCTTTCTTT. Translation: CASSPGNTEAFF. The full variable domain, with the rest looked up from reference TRBV14 and TRBJ1-1, is EAGVTQFPSHSVIEKGQTVTLRCDPISGHDNLYWYRRVMGKEIKFLLHFVKESKQDESGMPNNRFLAERTGGTYSTLKVQPAELEDSGVYFCASSPGNTEAFFGQGTRLTVV.

V and J are TRBV18 and TRBJ1-1; a weak D match, TRBD1 (6 bases). The CDR3 spans 13 residues. Germline V gene data show CDR1 as KGHSH and CDR2 as LQKENI. V was trimmed by 2 bases and J by 6 bases, leaving 10 bases between them. CDR3 DNA: TGTGCCAGCTCACCAGCAGGGGAGGCTGAAGCTTTCTTT. It codes for CASSPAGEAEAFF.

The rearrangement uses TRBV2 and TRBJ1-5; D unclear. CDR1 is SNHLY and CDR2 is FYNNEI in the germline V gene. V was cut by 7 bases and J by 3 bases, with 10 bases left in between. The CDR3 extends over 13 amino acids. The CDR3 is CASMKDINQPQHF. The CDR3 nucleotides are TGTGCCAGCATGAAGGATATCAATCAGCCCCAGCATTTT. Full variable domain (rest looked up from reference TRBV2 and TRBJ1-5): EPEVTQTPSHQVTQMGQEVILRCVPISNHLYFYWYRQILGQKVEFLVSFYNNEISEKSEIFDDQFSVERPDGSNFTLKIRSTKLEDSAMYFCASMKDINQPQHFGDGTRLSIL.

This chain uses TRBV11-2 with TRBJ2-6; D is uncertain. The CDR3 length is 14 residues. Trimming stripped 8 bases from V and 1 base from J, with 9 bases between. Germline V gene data show CDR1 as SGHAT and CDR2 as FQNNGV. CDR3 sequence (DNA): TGTGCCAGCGGACCAGATTCTGGGGCCAACGTCCTGACTTTC. Amino acids: CASGPDSGANVLTF. The full variable domain, its missing parts supplied by reference TRBV11-2 and TRBJ2-6, is EAGVAQSPRYKIIEKRQSVAFWCNPISGHATLYWYQQILGQGPKLLIQFQNNGVVDDSQLPKDRFSAERLKGVDSTLKIQPAKLEDSAVYLCASGPDSGANVLTFGAGSRLTVL.

The DNA of the CDR3 is TGCGCCAGCAGCTTGGGGGAAATTCGATGGACTAATGAAAAACTGTTTTTT. This translates into CASSLGEIRWTNEKLFF. J is TRBJ1-4 and V is TRBV5-1; D is undetermined. CDR3 size: 17 residues. CDR1 and CDR2 from the germline V gene are SGHRS and YFSETQ. V shed 0 bases and J shed 2 bases, with 14 bases lying between them.

The rearrangement links TRBV5-1 to TRBJ2-5, with D possibly matching TRBD1 (5 bases). The CDR3 extends over 14 amino acids. The ends were cut back, 3 bases at V and 4 bases at J, with 13 bases in the middle. Germline CDR1 is SGHRS and CDR2 is YFSETQ. The CDR3 DNA reads as TGCGCCAGCAGCTCCCAGGGTGTGTTAGAGACCCAGTACTTC. Amino acids: CASSSQGVLETQYF.

Here the CDR3 reads CASSLEPQETQYF. CDR3 DNA sequence: TGTGCCAGCAGCTTAGAACCCCAAGAGACCCAGTACTTC. This chain joins TRBV7-2 and TRBJ2-5; D gene unclear. Between the trimmed V and J ends, which lost 1 base and 1 base, there was a span of 4 bases. The CDR3 is 13 residues long. Germline V gene lookup returns CDR1 SGHTA and CDR2 FQGNSA.

Here the CDR3 DNA reads TGTGCCACCAGAGAGGGGTCACTTAACACAGATACGCAGTATTTT. This translates into CATREGSLNTDTQYF. V gene TRBV15 combines with J gene TRBJ2-3, with D perhaps matching TRBD1 or TRBD2 (5 bases each). Between the trimmed V and J ends, which lost 6 bases and 2 bases, there was a span of 15 bases. The germline V gene has CDR1 LNHNV and CDR2 YYDKDF (reference sequence). The CDR3 runs 15 residues.

The chain has TRBV19 and TRBJ1-1; 8 bases agree with TRBD1. CDR3 length equals 14 residues. Germline assignment: CDR1 LNHDA and CDR2 SQIVND (reference sequence). Trimming took 4 bases from V and 3 from J; bases not matched to a gene: 4. CDR3 region: CASSTWDRYTEAFF. CDR3 bases: TGTGCCAGTAGTACCTGGGACAGGTACACTGAAGCTTTCTTT.

V is TRBV5-1 and J is TRBJ2-2; TRBD1 is a possible D gene (7 bases). Per germline, CDR1 SGHRS and CDR2 YFSETQ. V shed 0 bases and J shed 3 bases, with 12 bases lying between them. The CDR3 runs 16 residues. The CDR3 nucleotides read TGCGCCAGCAGCTTGGGGACAGGCGGGGACACCGGGGAGCTGTTTTTT. Residues: CASSLGTGGDTGELFF. Looking up the rest from reference TRBV5-1 and TRBJ2-2 gives the full variable domain: KAGVTQTPRYLIKTRGQQVTLSCSPISGHRSVSWYQQTPGQGLQFLFEYFSETQRNKGNFPGRFSGRQFSNSRSEMNVSTLELGDSALYLCASSLGTGGDTGELFFGEGSRLTVL.

The CDR3 reads CASSLGTARGTGELFF. The CDR3 nucleotides are TGTGCCAGCAGCTTAGGGACTGCCCGGGGCACCGGGGAGCTGTTTTTT. The chain joins TRBV7-3 to TRBJ2-2; D perhaps matches TRBD2 (6 bases). This CDR3 region has 16 residues. Germline V CDR1 and CDR2: SGHTA, FQGTGA. The V end was cut by 2 bases, the J end by 4 bases, with 14 bases between.

The chain recombines TRBV7-9 with TRBJ2-5, with D possibly TRBD1 on 6 matching bases. Germline-derived CDR1 and CDR2 are SEHNR and FQNEAQ (reference sequence). CDR3 length: 15 amino acids. Between the trimmed V and J ends, which lost 0 bases and 4 bases, there was a span of 12 bases. The CDR3 protein is CASSLASSGAETQYF. The CDR3 nucleotides are TGTGCCAGCAGCTTAGCGTCATCAGGGGCAGAGACCCAGTACTTC. The whole variable domain, remainder taken from reference TRBV7-9 and TRBJ2-5, is DTGVSQNPRHKITKRGQNVTFRCDPISEHNRLYWYRQTLGQGPEFLTYFQNEAQLEKSRLLSDRFSAERPKGSFSTLEIQRTEQGDSAMYLCASSLASSGAETQYFGPGTRLLVL.

This clone was observed once. The V and J genes are TRBV10-3 and TRBJ1-2; no firm D call. The CDR3 sequence is 13 residues long. Trimming pared 10 bases from V and 0 bases from J, leaving 12 bases between. The germline V gene has CDR1 ENHRY and CDR2 SYGVKD. CDR3 DNA: TGTGCCACCGGACCGGGTTCTAACTATGGCTACACCTTC. Amino acids: CATGPGSNYGYTF.